This TCR beta chain was identified during a study of tumor-infiltrating lymphocytes in primary liver carcinoma. The study's findings and limits: In tumor-adjacent and tumor-blood pairs, overlap was lower than in tumor region pairs. Only about 8-25% of top clones occurred in every one of the five tumor regions.

For each extraction, RNA and DNA were obtained together from about 20-30 mg of unsorted bulk tissue. Surgery removed the patients' primary liver carcinoma. There were only treatment-naive patients, all with chronic HBV infection. Making TCR beta cDNA involved around 500 ng total RNA and a constant-region primer. ARM-PCR was slightly modified, and three nested multiplex PCR rounds with it gave rise to the TCR beta libraries. Two initial PCR rounds of about 11 cycles each paired TRBV1-TRBV30 forward primers with a C-beta reverse primer. TCRdb re-analysed the multiplex PCR reads in MiXCR, keeping a single row per CDR3 protein. The data contain 100,000 or so distinct CDR3 sequences, over 55% of them singletons. This clonotype has more than one count but fewer than ten. Its target is not known. The CDR3 is 12 residues long. Germline CDR1 KGHDR, CDR2 SFDVKD. V lost 3 bases and J 3 bases, leaving 4 bases between the germline ends.

Sequenced: liver tumor tissue from sampling region 5. Subset indicated: tumor region T5, tumor centre. This sequence joins TRBV24-1 and TRBJ1-2; D gene unclear. This clonotype originated in a woman aged 55-69 years with primary liver carcinoma and hepatitis B virus infection. The CDR3 DNA is TGTGCCACCAGTGATATTTACTATGGCTACACCTTC. It translates to CATSDIYYGYTF.